This T cell receptor beta chain was profiled in a study of blood T cell repertoires in COVID-19. This CDR3 is built from 14 residues. Trimming pared 7 bases from V and 7 bases from J, leaving 14 bases between. Germline-derived CDR1 and CDR2 are MNHEY and SVGAGI. The protocol was immunoSEQ multiplex PCR, while the TCRdb copy is restricted to in-frame clones and leaves out a portion. The table shows 150,000 to 200,000 clones, with 80% to 90% occurring only once. Sequenced input: peripheral blood. This clonotype was sampled from a human donor in a cohort sampled during active COVID-19. V and J are TRBV6-5 and TRBJ1-6, with D possibly TRBD1 on 6 matching bases. DNA for the CDR3: TGTGCCAGCATGGAGAACAGGGTGAATTCACCCCTCCACTTT. Amino acid sequence: CASMENRVNSPLHF.